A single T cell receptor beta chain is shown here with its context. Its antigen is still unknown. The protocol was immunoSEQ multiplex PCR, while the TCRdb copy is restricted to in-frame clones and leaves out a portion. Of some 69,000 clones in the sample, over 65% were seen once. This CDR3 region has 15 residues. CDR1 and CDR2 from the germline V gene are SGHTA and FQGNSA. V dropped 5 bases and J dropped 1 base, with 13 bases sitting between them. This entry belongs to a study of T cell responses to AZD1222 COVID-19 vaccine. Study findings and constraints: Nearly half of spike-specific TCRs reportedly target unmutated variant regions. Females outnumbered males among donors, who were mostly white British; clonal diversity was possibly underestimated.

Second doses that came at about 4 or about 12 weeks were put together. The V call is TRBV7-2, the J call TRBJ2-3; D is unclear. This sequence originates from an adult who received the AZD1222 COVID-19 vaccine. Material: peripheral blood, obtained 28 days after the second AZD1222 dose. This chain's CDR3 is CASSARLPRTDTQYF. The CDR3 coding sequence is TGTGCCAGCAGCGCCCGACTCCCTCGCACAGATACGCAGTATTTT.